What follows are 3 T cell receptor beta chains derived from one specimen sequenced in a study of blood T cells in healthy people across ages. The second PCR ran roughly 6 to 11 cycles with a sample-barcoded 5' primer and J-beta primers. TCRdb recomputed calls from the 5' RACE reads with MiXCR, one row per CDR3 protein. The sample has approximately 2,000,000 distinct CDR3 sequences; about two fifths are singletons. The material sequenced was blood. Source of these receptors: a human donor in good health.

The chain uses TRBV3-1 and TRBJ1-2; no reliable D call. This CDR3 is 15 amino acids long. V was trimmed by 1 base and J by 3 bases, leaving 12 bases between them. Germline assignment: CDR1 LGHDT and CDR2 YNNKEL (reference sequence). The CDR3 nucleotides are TGTGCCAGCAGCCAAGGGAGCGGACGGTACTATGGCTACACCTTC. Its translation is CASSQGSGRYYGYTF.

V usage is TRBV24-1 and J usage is TRBJ1-1, with TRBD1 matching 7 bases. The ends lost 5 bases at V and 9 bases at J; junction bases unmatched: 5. The CDR3 is made up of 12 amino acids. Germline CDR1 and CDR2: KGHDR and SFDVKD. The CDR3 is CATSGDSQQAFF. The CDR3, as DNA: TGTGCCACCAGTGGGGACAGTCAACAAGCTTTCTTT.

The CDR3, as DNA: TGCGCCAGCAGCTTGGTAGTCAACCATGGCTACACCTTC. The encoded protein is CASSLVVNHGYTF. This chain connects TRBV5-1 to TRBJ1-2; D remains ambiguous. Germline values: CDR1 SGHRS, CDR2 YFSETQ. CDR3 length: 13 residues. The V end was cut by 0 bases, the J end by 6 bases, with 9 bases between.